This T cell receptor (beta chain) is drawn from a study of cytotoxic CD8 clonotypes in ibrutinib-treated CLL. The ends lost 5 bases at V and 5 bases at J; junction bases unmatched: 9. The germline V gene encodes CDR1 SNHLY and CDR2 FYNNEI. This CDR3 has 15 residues. Note on this clone: What it binds is unknown.

Study results and limitations: In comparison with age-matched healthy donors, baseline clonality was higher and tracked circulating CD8+ T-cell counts. Public clonotypes showed up rarely, and on treatment they shrank or held steady.

Clones were read by immunoSEQ multiplex PCR, and TCRdb kept only the in-frame ones, dropping some. Of 200,000 to 250,000 clones in the sample, over 65% were seen once. The receptor was derived from a human donor with chronic lymphocytic leukemia. The rearrangement joins TRBV2 to TRBJ2-3; TRBD2 aligns across 8 bases. This sample comprised PBMCs, obtained after 12 months of ibrutinib treatment. CDR3 in amino acids: CASSPGGAVLDTQYF. CDR3 DNA sequence: TGTGCCAGCAGTCCGGGGGGGGCGGTATTAGATACGCAGTATTTT.